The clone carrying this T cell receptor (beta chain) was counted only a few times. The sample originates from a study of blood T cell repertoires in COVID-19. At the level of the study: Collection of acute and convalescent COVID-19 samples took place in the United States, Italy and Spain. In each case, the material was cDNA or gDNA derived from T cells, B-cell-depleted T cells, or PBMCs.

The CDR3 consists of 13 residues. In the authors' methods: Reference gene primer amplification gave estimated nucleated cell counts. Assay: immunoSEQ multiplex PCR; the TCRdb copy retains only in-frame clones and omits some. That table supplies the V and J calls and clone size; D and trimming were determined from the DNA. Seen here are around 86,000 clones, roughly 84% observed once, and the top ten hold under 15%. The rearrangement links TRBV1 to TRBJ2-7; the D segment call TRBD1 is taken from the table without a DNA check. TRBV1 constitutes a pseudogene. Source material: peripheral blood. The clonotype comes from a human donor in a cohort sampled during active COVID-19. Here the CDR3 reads CTSSQETVYEQYF. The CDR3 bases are TGCACCAGCAGCCAAGAAACAGTCTACGAGCAGTACTTC.